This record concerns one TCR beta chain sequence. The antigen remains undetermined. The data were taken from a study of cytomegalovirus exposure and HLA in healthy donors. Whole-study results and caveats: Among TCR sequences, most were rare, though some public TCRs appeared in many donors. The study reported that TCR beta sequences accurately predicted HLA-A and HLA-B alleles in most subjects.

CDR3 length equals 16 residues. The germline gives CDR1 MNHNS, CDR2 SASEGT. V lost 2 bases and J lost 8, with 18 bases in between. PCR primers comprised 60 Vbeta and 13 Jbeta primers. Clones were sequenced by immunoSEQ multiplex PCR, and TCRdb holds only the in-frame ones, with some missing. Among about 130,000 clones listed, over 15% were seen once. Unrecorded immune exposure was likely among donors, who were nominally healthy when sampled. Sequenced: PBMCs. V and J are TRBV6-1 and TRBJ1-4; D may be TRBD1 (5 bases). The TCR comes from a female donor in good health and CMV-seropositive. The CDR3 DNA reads TGTGCCAGCAGTGAATGGTTCCGGCAGGGTGGGGAAAAACTGTTTTTT. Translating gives CASSEWFRQGGEKLFF.